The T cell receptor (beta chain) described here comes from a study of T cell changes during pregnancy in multiple sclerosis. Assay: immunoSEQ multiplex PCR; the TCRdb copy retains only in-frame clones and omits some. The profile shows more than 30,000 clones, around nine tenths of them singletons. The germline V gene encodes CDR1 SGHNT and CDR2 YENEEA. Trimming pared 5 bases from V and 9 bases from J, leaving 17 bases between. This CDR3 spans 13 amino acids. The clonotype originates from a female donor in good health, enrolled as a control in a pregnancy study. Source: CD4+ T cells from peripheral blood mononuclear cells, taken in the third trimester of pregnancy. The chain has TRBV11-3 and TRBJ2-7; TRBD2 might be the D (6 bases). The CDR3 loop reads CASSRGGDSVQYF. The CDR3 nucleotides read TGTGCCAGCAGCCGAGGCGGGGATTCAGTGCAGTACTTC.